This paragraph covers one TCR beta chain sequence. Its target antigen remains unknown. Base qualities were left out, and no much larger clone turns up one base away. In the same sample, other DNA sequences code for this CDR3. Reading from cysteine to phenylalanine, the CDR3 counts 13 amino acids. Only the CDR3 portion is preserved as DNA: 39 bases, with reading frame beginning at the first base. Based on the germline V gene, the CDR1 and CDR2 sequences are MNHEY and SVGAGI. The trim is 6 bases for V and 4 bases for J, with a gap of 12 bases between the germline ends. This specimen belongs to a study of blood T cell repertoires in COVID-19 (dated by TCRdb to about 2020). As for the study more broadly: Collaborator samples came from the United States, Italy and Spain and covered acute and convalescent phases of COVID-19. Where available, HLA class I and class II types were obtained from metadata supplied by the sample provider rather than from assay-based typing. A de-identified subject ID, COVID-19 status, age in years and sex were almost always included in the sample metadata. The material from the prospective study consisted of cDNA or gDNA derived from T cells, B-cell-depleted T cells, or PBMCs. The repertoires were made available in a free public database intended to serve as a resource for research on the immune response to SARS-CoV-2. Subjects who had been exposed to COVID-19, were actively infected with it, or had recovered from it provided the deeply sampled blood TCRbeta repertoires that made up the dataset. Samples came from the ongoing ImmuneRACE study (first 160 participants) plus 1,254 subjects from 6 global collaborators.

Each collaborating institution followed its own protocols to collect whole blood in K2EDTA tubes. For TCRbeta analysis, collaborators shipped samples in one of three forms: frozen whole blood, isolated PBMCs, or DNA extracted from either of those sample types. Broad study findings and their caveats: How much clinical and demographic metadata was included differed by source and by participant, and the metadata was provided uncurated.

TCRbeta CDR3 regions were amplified from genomic DNA using the immunoSEQ Assay, a bias-controlled multiplex PCR. Per the source publication's procedure: Within the assay, amplification of reference gene primers was used to estimate how many nucleated cells each sample contained. Sequence reads were collapsed and filtered to measure the absolute abundance of every unique TCRbeta CDR3 rearrangement. For each sample, productive Simpson clonality was calculated by taking the square root of Simpson's diversity index across productive rearrangements. The table comes from immuneACCESS by way of TCRdb, which keeps in-frame sequences with V and J called. Part of the clones is missing from these tables; in studies checked, under half for an unresolved V gene and the rest for unknown reasons. V, J and clone size reflect that table, while D and trimming were determined from the DNA. The table for this sample lists 150,000 to 180,000 clones; 84% of them were counted only once. The top ten constitute roughly 8.9% of the sample.

The chain joins TRBV6-5 to TRBJ1-2, with a tentative D gene TRBD1 over 6 matching bases. The receptor was derived from a woman aged 50 to 60 with acute or convalescent COVID-19. Sequenced input: peripheral blood. The DNA reads as follows: TGTGCCAGCAGCCGAACAGGGACCTATGGCTACACCTTC. Its translation reads: CASSRTGTYGYTF.